This T cell receptor beta chain was identified in a study of blood T cell repertoires in COVID-19. Turning to the study itself: The United States, Italy and Spain provided the acute and convalescent COVID-19 samples.

In the source study's methods: Reference gene primer amplification yielded estimated nucleated cell counts. Profiled with immunoSEQ multiplex PCR; TCRdb holds only in-frame clones, not every one. D and trimming come from the DNA, and the V and J calls and clone size come from that table. The sample consists of roughly 260,000 clones, 79% of them appearing once. This CDR3 has 13 amino acids. Germline-derived CDR1 and CDR2 are SGHRS and YFSETQ. V was clipped by 4 bases and J by 4 bases, with 9 bases between them. This rearrangement joins TRBV5-1 to TRBJ2-1; no definite D call. The source material was peripheral blood. The TCR was taken from a woman aged 40 to 55 with active or convalescent COVID-19. CDR3 nucleotides: TGCGCCAGCAGCGTTGACACTTACAATGAGCAGTTCTTC. The encoded protein is CASSVDTYNEQFF.